The 31 T cell receptor beta chains given below trace back to one sample, sequenced in a study of T cell repertoires in cytomegalovirus infection. MiXCR, run by TCRdb on the reads, gives a single entry per CDR3 protein. The sample yields some 560,000 distinct CDR3 sequences, roughly 42% seen once. Antigens of these TCRs are unknown. This specimen was cultured PBMCs, taken from culture after CMV antigen stimulation. The receptors derive from a human donor in good health (CMV status not recorded). Some clones in this sample may be carry-over from other donors' samples.

This rearrangement joins TRBV4-1 to TRBJ1-2, with D uncertain. This CDR3 has 15 residues. Germline CDR1 is MGHRA and CDR2 is YSYEKL. Trimming removed 0 bases at V and 2 bases at J, with 10 bases between. CDR3 nucleotides: TGCGCCAGCAGCCAAGATCGGGGTATCAACTATGGCTACACCTTC. Amino acid sequence: CASSQDRGINYGYTF.

J is TRBJ1-1 and V is TRBV7-2; 7 nucleotides agree with TRBD1. Germline V gives CDR1 SGHTA, CDR2 FQGNSA. The junction had 11 bases not matched to a gene; V was cut back by 5 bases and J by 5 bases. The CDR3 spans 15 residues. CDR3 region: CASSRDSIVGTEAFF. CDR3 nucleotide sequence: TGTGCCAGCAGCCGGGACAGCATTGTTGGGACTGAAGCTTTCTTT.

The chain combines TRBV7-9 with TRBJ2-1; 9 bases match TRBD2. V gave up 5 bases and J gave up 6 bases; unmatched junction bases: 2. The CDR3 is 13 amino acids. Per germline, CDR1 SEHNR and CDR2 FQNEAQ (reference sequence). The CDR3 loop reads CASSETSGNEQFF. In DNA form, the CDR3 reads TGTGCCAGCAGCGAGACTAGCGGCAATGAGCAGTTCTTC.

This clonotype has a count of ten or more. The CDR3 DNA follows: TGTGCCAGCAGCTTGGGCCCCCTCAGGGAGCTGTTTTTT. It specifies CASSLGPLRELFF. V gene TRBV7-2 combines with J gene TRBJ2-2; D unresolved. The CDR3 has 13 amino acids. V was clipped by 3 bases and J by 9 bases, with 11 bases between them. From germline, CDR1 is SGHTA and CDR2 FQGNSA.

This clonotype came up a few times. The chain couples TRBV4-1 to TRBJ1-1; D call uncertain. The CDR3 is 11 residues long. CDR1 is MGHRA and CDR2 is YSYEKL in the germline V gene. The V end lost 0 bases, the J end lost 7 bases, and 3 bases lay between the germline ends. The CDR3 region has the DNA TGCGCCAGCAGCCAAGACCTTGAAGCTTTCTTT. Translating gives CASSQDLEAFF.

V usage is TRBV7-2 and J usage is TRBJ2-3; 7 positions agree with TRBD2. The CDR3 has 17 residues. J gave up 4 bases and V 0 bases, and 10 bases lay outside the gene matches. Germline CDR1 SGHTA, CDR2 FQGNSA. CDR3 coding DNA: TGTGCCAGCAGCTTAGCGAGTTCGGCGGGAGTTGCAGATACGCAGTATTTT. Amino acid sequence: CASSLASSAGVADTQYF.

The genes are TRBV12-3 or TRBV12-4 and TRBJ2-7; D is unclear. The CDR3 is 13 amino acids. The V end lost 8 bases, the J end lost 6 bases, and 17 bases lay between the germline ends. The CDR3 bases are TGTGCCAGCGCCCCGGGCCGACTCGGCGAGCAGTACTTC. Protein product: CASAPGRLGEQYF.

J is TRBJ2-5 and V is TRBV19; the D gene is possibly TRBD1 (6 bases). V was clipped by 3 bases and J by 5 bases, with 19 bases between them. The CDR3 extends over 16 amino acids. Per the germline V gene, CDR1 is LNHDA and CDR2 is SQIVND (reference sequence). DNA of the CDR3: TGTGCCAGTAGTATCAGGGGCGCCCATGCTGGCGAGACCCAGTACTTC. It translates to CASSIRGAHAGETQYF.

The chain has TRBV12-3 or TRBV12-4 and TRBJ2-1; 11 nucleotides align to TRBD2. The CDR3 is 16 residues long. The V and J ends lost 6 bases and 1 base, in that order; junction bases with no gene match: 5. CDR3 DNA: TGTGCCAGCAGCCGAATAGCGGGGGGGTCCTACAATGAGCAGTTCTTC. Translated: CASSRIAGGSYNEQFF.

The chain recombines TRBV5-1 with TRBJ2-5, with 8 bases lining up with TRBD2. J lost 5 bases, V lost 3 bases, and 6 bases had no gene match. Germline lookup yields CDR1 SGHRS and CDR2 YFSETQ. This CDR3 spans 14 amino acids. CDR3 residues: CASSSAGARETQYF. The CDR3 DNA follows: TGCGCCAGCAGCTCAGCGGGGGCGAGGGAGACCCAGTACTTC. Together with reference TRBV5-1 and TRBJ2-5, the CDR3 gives the full variable domain: KAGVTQTPRYLIKTRGQQVTLSCSPISGHRSVSWYQQTPGQGLQFLFEYFSETQRNKGNFPGRFSGRQFSNSRSEMNVSTLELGDSALYLCASSSAGARETQYFGPGTRLLVL.

This clonotype was counted only a few times. V and J are TRBV7-2 and TRBJ2-7, with 9 positions matching TRBD2. The germline gives CDR1 SGHTA, CDR2 FQGNSA. This CDR3 region has 16 residues. J lost 1 base, V lost 1 base, and 5 bases had no gene match. CDR3 region: CASSLEGREGSYEQYF. CDR3 DNA: TGTGCCAGCAGCTTAGAAGGGCGGGAGGGTTCCTACGAGCAGTACTTC.

The rearrangement uses TRBV7-8 and TRBJ2-3; 7 bases align to TRBD2. The germline V gene has CDR1 SGHVS and CDR2 FQNEAQ. Unmatched junction bases numbered 4, after V lost 7 bases and J lost 0 bases. The CDR3 loop spans 14 amino acids. The CDR3 here is CASKAGRSTDTQYF. As DNA, the CDR3 is TGTGCCAGCAAAGCGGGGCGAAGCACAGATACGCAGTATTTT.

The chain uses TRBV30 and TRBJ2-5, with D possibly matching TRBD2 (7 bases). V lost 2 bases, J lost 0 bases, and 16 bases lay in between. This CDR3 region has 16 residues. Germline loops: CDR1 GTSNPN, CDR2 SVGIG (reference sequence). The CDR3 DNA reads TGTGCCTGGAGTACCGAAAAGGGGGGGTACCAAGAGACCCAGTACTTC. Its translation is CAWSTEKGGYQETQYF. Variable domain in full (rest from reference TRBV30 and TRBJ2-5): SQTIHQWPATLVQPVGSPLSLECTVEGTSNPNLYWYRQAAGRGLQLLFYSVGIGQISSEVPQNLSASRPQDRQFILSSKKLLLSDSGFYLCAWSTEKGGYQETQYFGPGTRLLVL.

This clonotype has a handful of counts. The genes are TRBV7-9 and TRBJ1-1, with D unclear. This CDR3 region has 14 residues. Trimming took 1 base from V and 5 from J, leaving 11 bases between them. The germline gives CDR1 SEHNR, CDR2 FQNEAQ (reference sequence). In nucleotides, the CDR3 is TGTGCCAGCAGCTTAGGGCAGGCGTGGACTGAAGCTTTCTTT. This sequence encodes CASSLGQAWTEAFF.

The chain uses TRBV7-8 and TRBJ2-5; 9 positions agree with TRBD1. CDR3 size: 16 residues. The junction had 12 bases not matched to a gene; V was cut back by 5 bases and J by 5 bases. Germline V lookup: CDR1 SGHVS, CDR2 FQNEAQ. The CDR3 DNA reads TGTGCCAGCAGCCCCCCCGGGACAGGGTCACGGGAGACCCAGTACTTC. It translates to CASSPPGTGSRETQYF.

In this sample, this clonotype turned up a few times. This chain uses TRBV20-1 with TRBJ2-1, with 10 nucleotides matching TRBD2. This CDR3 region has 13 residues. Trimming removed 6 bases from V and 2 bases from J; junction bases left unmatched: 1. CDR1 and CDR2 from the germline V gene are DFQATT and SNEGSKA (reference sequence). This chain's CDR3 is CSAGTSAYNEQFF. The CDR3 coding sequence is TGCAGTGCCGGGACTAGCGCCTACAATGAGCAGTTCTTC.

This CDR3 reads CSVVGRLNTEAFF. The CDR3 DNA follows: TGCAGCGTTGTGGGACGCCTGAACACTGAAGCTTTCTTT. The rearrangement links TRBV29-1 to TRBJ1-1; tentative D call: TRBD1 (5 bases). V lost 4 bases and J 0 bases, leaving 9 bases between the germline ends. CDR3 length: 13 amino acids. Germline V gives CDR1 SQVTM, CDR2 ANQGSEA.

This clonotype was picked up a small number of times. The rearrangement uses TRBV7-6 and TRBJ2-7; 7 bases map to TRBD2. The germline V gene encodes CDR1 SGHVS and CDR2 FNYEAQ. V lost 4 bases and J lost 5; bases outside the gene matches: 11. CDR3 size: 15 residues. CDR3 in DNA: TGTGCCAGCAGCTCAGGGACTACCGGATACCACGAGCAGTACTTC. It yields the protein CASSSGTTGYHEQYF.

There are a few counts of this clonotype. V gene TRBV7-6 combines with J gene TRBJ2-2, with TRBD1 identical over 10 bases. V was pared by 5 bases and J by 3 bases, with 3 bases of the junction left unmatched. Germline V gene sequence: CDR1 SGHVS, CDR2 FNYEAQ. This CDR3 has 15 residues. The CDR3 DNA is TGTGCCAGCAGCCAGGGACAGGGGTACACCGGGGAGCTGTTTTTT. The encoded protein is CASSQGQGYTGELFF.

This clonotype turned up a few times. This rearrangement joins TRBV7-2 to TRBJ1-5; the match to TRBD1 covers 11 bases. The length of the CDR3 is 14 residues. With V trimmed by 4 bases and J by 5 bases, 1 base remained unmatched. Germline V gene sequence: CDR1 SGHTA, CDR2 FQGNSA. The chain's CDR3 is CASSSGQGDQPQHF. The CDR3 DNA reads as TGTGCCAGCAGCTCGGGACAGGGGGATCAGCCCCAGCATTTT.

The count of this clonotype is one. V and J are TRBV6-2 or TRBV6-3 and TRBJ2-1, with 13 bases identical to TRBD2. This CDR3 comprises 18 residues. Germline CDR1 is MNHEY and CDR2 is SVGEGT. Trimming at V came to 5 bases and at J to 5 bases, leaving 12 bases not matched to a gene. CDR3 protein: CASSQFPPGTSGNNEQFF. CDR3 DNA: TGTGCCAGCAGTCAATTCCCCCCCGGGACTAGCGGGAACAATGAGCAGTTCTTC.

This clonotype was counted only a few times. The rearrangement links TRBV7-2 to TRBJ1-5; D is possibly TRBD1 (5 bases). CDR1 is SGHTA and CDR2 is FQGNSA in the germline V gene. The CDR3 length is 14 residues. Trimming took 5 bases from V and 11 from J, leaving 19 bases between them. CDR3 coding DNA: TGTGCCAGCAGCCCCCATACCGGGGGTAGGACCCAGCATTTT. Residues: CASSPHTGGRTQHF.

The rearrangement joins TRBV15 to TRBJ1-1, with D unresolved. With 3 bases removed from V and 2 bases from J, the gap between germline ends came to 10 bases. Germline V gene sequence: CDR1 LNHNV, CDR2 YYDKDF (reference sequence). The CDR3 totals 14 residues. The chain's CDR3 is CATSRDRRNTEAFF. The CDR3 coding sequence is TGTGCCACCAGCAGGGATCGGAGAAACACTGAAGCTTTCTTT.

The chain links TRBV27 to TRBJ2-1; 7 bases match TRBD1. The germline V gene encodes CDR1 MNHEY and CDR2 SMNVEV (reference sequence). V lost 4 bases and J lost 4; bases outside the gene matches: 7. This CDR3 is built from 15 residues. The CDR3 sequence is CASSSLTGRYNEQFF. The CDR3 DNA follows: TGTGCCAGCAGTTCCCTGACAGGGCGTTACAATGAGCAGTTCTTC.

This chain links TRBV20-1 with TRBJ2-5; D remains unclear. Trimming pared 1 base from V and 13 bases from J, leaving 16 bases between. The CDR3 runs 12 residues. CDR1 is DFQATT, CDR2 SNEGSKA, per germline (reference sequence). CDR3: CSARGSAHTWYF. DNA for the CDR3: TGCAGTGCTAGAGGGTCGGCCCACACATGGTACTTC.

The V call is TRBV7-2, the J call TRBJ2-7; possible D gene TRBD1, 6 bases. Germline V gives CDR1 SGHTA, CDR2 FQGNSA. Trimming took 5 bases from V and 0 from J, leaving 11 bases between them. CDR3 length: 14 amino acids. Here the CDR3 reads CASSRQAPSYEQYF. Here the CDR3 DNA reads TGTGCCAGCAGCCGACAGGCCCCCTCCTACGAGCAGTACTTC.

This clonotype was observed a few times. This chain uses TRBV28 with TRBJ1-1; 7 bases fit TRBD1. The junction had 6 bases not matched to a gene; V was cut back by 8 bases and J by 3 bases. This CDR3 comprises 13 residues. CDR1 is MDHEN, CDR2 SYDVKM, per germline. In nucleotides, the CDR3 is TGTGCCAGCTGGGAGACAGGGTACACTGAAGCTTTCTTT. Protein product: CASWETGYTEAFF.

The table lists this clonotype with many counts. The V and J genes are TRBV11-2 and TRBJ1-1, with D unclear. Germline CDR1 reads SGHAT; CDR2 reads FQNNGV. Trimming pared 1 base from V and 4 bases from J, leaving 10 bases between. The CDR3 extends over 14 amino acids. CDR3 residues: CASSLAWRGTEAFF. The CDR3 DNA is TGTGCCAGCAGCTTAGCTTGGCGGGGCACTGAAGCTTTCTTT. Supplemented by reference TRBV11-2 and TRBJ1-1, the full variable domain reads EAGVAQSPRYKIIEKRQSVAFWCNPISGHATLYWYQQILGQGPKLLIQFQNNGVVDDSQLPKDRFSAERLKGVDSTLKIQPAKLEDSAVYLCASSLAWRGTEAFFGQGTRLTVV.

This sequence joins TRBV20-1 and TRBJ2-3; D is possibly TRBD1 or TRBD2 (5 bases each). The CDR3 is 13 residues long. Germline V gene sequence: CDR1 DFQATT, CDR2 SNEGSKA (reference sequence). V gave up 0 bases and J gave up 2 bases, with 6 bases separating them. As DNA, the CDR3 is TGCAGTGCTAGAGACGGGGCCACAGATACGCAGTATTTT. Residues: CSARDGATDTQYF.

This clonotype was found once. The V call is TRBV12-3 or TRBV12-4, the J call TRBJ1-1; a weak D match, TRBD1 (6 bases). CDR3 length equals 15 residues. V was pared by 6 bases and J by 0 bases, with 14 bases between. The CDR3 region has the DNA TGTGCCAGCAGCCCAGACACAGGGATGAACACTGAAGCTTTCTTT. This codes for CASSPDTGMNTEAFF.

The V and J genes are TRBV12-3 or TRBV12-4 and TRBJ1-6, with TRBD1 identical over 9 bases. The trim removed 10 bases at V and 10 bases at J, leaving 8 bases unmatched. The CDR3 consists of 13 residues. The CDR3 here is CATTGGRSSPLHF. For the CDR3, the DNA is TGTGCCACCACAGGGGGCCGGTCCTCACCCCTCCACTTT.